A single sample gave rise to the 17 T cell receptor beta chains below, sequenced in a study of T-cell reconstitution after alpha-beta-depleted transplantation in children. A TCRbeta library incorporating unique molecular identifiers was prepared. TCRdb re-called the PCR reads through MiXCR, storing one row per CDR3 protein. The sample has around 200,000 distinct CDR3 sequences; more than 6.5% are singletons. Here the sequenced sample was PBMCs from the stem cell graft donor, taken from the stem cell graft. The receptors were gathered from a human donor who donated a stem cell graft to a child with Wiskott-Aldrich syndrome.

This clonotype came up many times. CDR3 DNA: TGCAGTGCCCGGACAGGGAGGATATATGGCTACACCTTC. Encoded protein: CSARTGRIYGYTF. The chain combines TRBV20-1 with TRBJ1-2, with 8 bases fitting TRBD1. This CDR3 has 13 residues. V was clipped by 6 bases and J by 5 bases; unmatched bases: 8. Germline values: CDR1 DFQATT, CDR2 SNEGSKA (reference sequence).

This clonotype was counted many times. The V and J genes are TRBV5-1 and TRBJ2-1, with 8 bases identical to TRBD2. V lost 0 bases, J lost 3 bases, and 2 bases stayed unmatched. Germline V gene data show CDR1 as SGHRS and CDR2 as YFSETQ. The CDR3 spans 15 residues. The DNA of the CDR3 is TGCGCCAGCAGCTTGGTAGGGACTAGCTACAATGAGCAGTTCTTC. Protein product: CASSLVGTSYNEQFF.

For the CDR3, the DNA is TGTGCCAGCAGCCAGGGACAGGGTATGTCACCCCTCCACTTT. This sequence encodes CASSQGQGMSPLHF. The genes are TRBV3-1 and TRBJ1-6; TRBD1 aligns across 9 bases. V lost 3 bases to trimming and J lost 10 bases; unmatched junction nucleotides: 4. The CDR3 has 14 amino acids. Germline lookup yields CDR1 LGHDT and CDR2 YNNKEL (reference sequence).

This clonotype was seen repeatedly, ten times or more. The chain links TRBV6-5 to TRBJ2-1, with D possibly being TRBD1 (5 bases). Deletions cut 4 bases from V and 0 bases from J, with 7 bases between. Germline V gene lookup returns CDR1 MNHEY and CDR2 SVGAGI. The CDR3 length is 14 residues. CDR3 residues: CASSLDTSYNEQFF. CDR3 nucleotide sequence: TGTGCCAGCAGTTTGGACACCTCCTACAATGAGCAGTTCTTC.

This clonotype appeared many times. The J gene is TRBJ2-2, the V gene TRBV7-2; D is undetermined. The CDR3 length is 16 residues. V lost 1 base to trimming and J lost 5 bases, with 14 bases between them. In germline, CDR1 is SGHTA, CDR2 FQGNSA. CDR3 amino acids: CASSLVSSFPTGELFF. Written as DNA, the CDR3 is TGTGCCAGCAGCTTAGTTAGCAGTTTCCCTACCGGGGAGCTGTTTTTT. Variable domain in full (rest from reference TRBV7-2 and TRBJ2-2): GAGVSQSPSNKVTEKGKDVELRCDPISGHTALYWYRQSLGQGLEFLIYFQGNSAPDKSGLPSDRFSAERTGGSVSTLTIQRTQQEDSAVYLCASSLVSSFPTGELFFGEGSRLTVL.

This clonotype has a count of ten or more. The chain uses TRBV29-1 and TRBJ2-2, with a tentative D call TRBD1 (5 bases). Germline V gene sequence: CDR1 SQVTM, CDR2 ANQGSEA. The CDR3 is 13 amino acids. V was pared by 4 bases and J by 2 bases, with 8 bases between. The CDR3 spells CSVGGHNTGELFF. Here the CDR3 DNA reads TGCAGCGTTGGAGGACATAACACCGGGGAGCTGTTTTTT.

This clonotype was recorded at least ten times. V gene TRBV20-1 combines with J gene TRBJ1-4; tentatively, D is TRBD1 (6 bases). V lost 2 bases to trimming and J lost 5 bases, with 12 bases between them. Germline assignment: CDR1 DFQATT and CDR2 SNEGSKA (reference sequence). This CDR3 comprises 14 residues. The CDR3 loop is CSARWGQTNEKLFF. The CDR3 DNA reads TGCAGTGCTAGATGGGGGCAGACGAATGAAAAACTGTTTTTT.

This chain connects TRBV6-2 or TRBV6-3 to TRBJ1-1; D ambiguous. V dropped 5 bases and J dropped 1 base, with 11 bases sitting between them. Germline V gives CDR1 MNHEY, CDR2 SVGEGT. The CDR3 loop spans 14 amino acids. CDR3 sequence: CASSRSAWNTEAFF. CDR3 sequence (DNA): TGTGCCAGCAGTCGGAGCGCGTGGAACACTGAAGCTTTCTTT.

This clonotype was seen repeatedly, ten times or more. The J gene is TRBJ1-1, the V gene TRBV12-3 or TRBV12-4, with D possibly matching TRBD1 (6 bases). The CDR3 loop spans 13 amino acids. Trimming removed 8 bases from V and 4 bases from J, with 14 bases in between. In nucleotides, the CDR3 is TGTGCCAGCGGCAAACAGGGTAGCACTGAAGCTTTCTTT. This codes for CASGKQGSTEAFF.

The chain combines TRBV7-2 with TRBJ2-1; unclear D gene. V dropped 1 base and J dropped 6 bases, with 10 bases sitting between them. The germline V gene has CDR1 SGHTA and CDR2 FQGNSA. The CDR3 is made up of 14 amino acids. CDR3 region: CASSLEVWSNEQFF. CDR3 in DNA: TGTGCCAGCAGCTTAGAGGTGTGGTCCAATGAGCAGTTCTTC.

This clonotype was seen ten or more times. Here the CDR3 DNA reads TGTGCCAGCAGCCAAGGTTCCGGGAATAATGAGCAGTTCTTC. Amino acid sequence: CASSQGSGNNEQFF. V and J are TRBV3-1 and TRBJ2-1; perhaps TRBD2 as D (5 bases). The V end lost 1 base, the J end lost 7 bases, and 11 bases lay between the germline ends. This CDR3 has 14 residues. Germline CDR1 is LGHDT and CDR2 is YNNKEL (reference sequence).

The chain joins TRBV7-2 to TRBJ2-5; D call uncertain. There are 12 residues in the CDR3. V was trimmed by 4 bases and J by 4 bases, leaving 7 bases between them. Germline CDR1 SGHTA, CDR2 FQGNSA. The CDR3 bases are TGTGCCAGCAGCTCAACTCGAGAGACCCAGTACTTC. Amino acids: CASSSTRETQYF.

A few counts support this clonotype. The genes are TRBV21-1 and TRBJ1-1. TRBV21-1 has pseudogene status. This CDR3 is 15 amino acids long. CDR3 nucleotide sequence: TGTGCCAGCAGCGGAATCCGGGAGGGAGACACTGAAGCTTTCTTT. This codes for CASSGIREGDTEAFF.

The CDR3 DNA reads as TGTGCCACCAGCAGAGTTGGGACAGGGTACAATGAGCAGTTCTTC. Translation gives CATSRVGTGYNEQFF. The chain carries TRBV15 and TRBJ2-1; 9 nucleotides line up with TRBD1. The CDR3 totals 15 residues. Germline loops: CDR1 LNHNV, CDR2 YYDKDF (reference sequence). With 1 base clipped from V and 4 bases from J, the junction kept 2 bases outside the gene matches.

In this sample, this clonotype turned up many times. The rearrangement joins TRBV18 to TRBJ1-6; TRBD1 matches 7 bases. Germline CDR1 reads KGHSH; CDR2 reads LQKENI. V trimming: 1 base; J trimming: 7 bases; junction bases outside the gene matches: 7. The CDR3 is 16 residues long. Here the CDR3 reads CASSPRSGGPNSPLHF. The CDR3 DNA is TGTGCCAGCTCACCACGTTCAGGGGGACCCAATTCACCCCTCCACTTT.

This clonotype was counted ten times or more. The junction does not match germline at one end; this may be a read error. The chain uses TRBV5-5 and TRBJ2-7; no definite D call. The germline gives CDR1 SGHKS, CDR2 YYEKEE (reference sequence). The CDR3 runs 18 residues. The CDR3 DNA follows: TGTGCCAGCAGCTTATCATTCCAGTGGCACCACCCTTCCTACGAGCGGTACTTC. It specifies CASSLSFQWHHPSYERYF.

This clonotype was observed at least ten times. The J gene is TRBJ1-1, the V gene TRBV3-1, with D unclear. Trimming stripped 0 bases from V and 1 base from J, with 6 bases between. The CDR3 runs to 14 residues. Germline V CDR1 and CDR2: LGHDT, YNNKEL (reference sequence). For the CDR3, the DNA is TGTGCCAGCAGCCAAGACCTAGGGAACACTGAAGCTTTCTTT. This encodes CASSQDLGNTEAFF.